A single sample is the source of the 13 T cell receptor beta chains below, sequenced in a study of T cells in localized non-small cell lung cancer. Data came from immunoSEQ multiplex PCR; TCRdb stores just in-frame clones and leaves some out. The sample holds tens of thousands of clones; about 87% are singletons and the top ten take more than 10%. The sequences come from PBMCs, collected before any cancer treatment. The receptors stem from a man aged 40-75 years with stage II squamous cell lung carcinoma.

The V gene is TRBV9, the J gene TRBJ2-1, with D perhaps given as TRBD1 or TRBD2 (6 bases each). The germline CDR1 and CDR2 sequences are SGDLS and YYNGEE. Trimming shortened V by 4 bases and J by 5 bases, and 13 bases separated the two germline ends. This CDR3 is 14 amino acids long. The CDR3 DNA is TGTGCCAGCAGCCCCCGGGGGCAAAACAATGAGCAGTTCTTC. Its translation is CASSPRGQNNEQFF. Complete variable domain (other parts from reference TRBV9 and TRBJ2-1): DSGVTQTPKHLITATGQRVTLRCSPRSGDLSVYWYQQSLDQGLQFLIQYYNGEERAKGNILERFSAQQFPDLHSELNLSSLELGDSALYFCASSPRGQNNEQFFGPGTRLTVL.

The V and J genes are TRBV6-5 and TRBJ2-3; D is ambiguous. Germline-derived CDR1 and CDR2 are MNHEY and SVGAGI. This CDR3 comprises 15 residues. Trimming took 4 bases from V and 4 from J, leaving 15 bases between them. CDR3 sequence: CASSFDPLVADTQYF. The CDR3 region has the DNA TGTGCCAGCAGTTTCGACCCCCTAGTTGCAGATACGCAGTATTTT.

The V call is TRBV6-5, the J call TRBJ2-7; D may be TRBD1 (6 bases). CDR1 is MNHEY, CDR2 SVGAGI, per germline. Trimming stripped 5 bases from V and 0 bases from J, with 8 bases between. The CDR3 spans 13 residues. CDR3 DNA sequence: TGTGCCAGCAGTCGGGACAACTCCTACGAGCAGTACTTC. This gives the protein CASSRDNSYEQYF.

The CDR3 loop is CASEVSETQYF. The CDR3 DNA is TGTGCCAGCGAGGTGTCAGAGACCCAGTACTTC. V usage is TRBV2 and J usage is TRBJ2-5; D unresolved. CDR3 length: 11 amino acids. Germline-derived CDR1 and CDR2 are SNHLY and FYNNEI. V dropped 8 bases and J dropped 4 bases, with 8 bases sitting between them.

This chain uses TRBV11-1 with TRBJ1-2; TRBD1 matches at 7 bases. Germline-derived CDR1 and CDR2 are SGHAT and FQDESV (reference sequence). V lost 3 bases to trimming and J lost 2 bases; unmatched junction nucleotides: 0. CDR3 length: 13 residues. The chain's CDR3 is CASSLDRNYGYTF. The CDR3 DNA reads TGTGCCAGCAGCTTGGACAGGAACTATGGCTACACCTTC.

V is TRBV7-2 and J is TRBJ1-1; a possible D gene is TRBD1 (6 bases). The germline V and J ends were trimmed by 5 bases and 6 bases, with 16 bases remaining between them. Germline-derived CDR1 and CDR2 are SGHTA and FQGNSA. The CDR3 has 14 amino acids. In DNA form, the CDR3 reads TGTGCCAGCAGCAGGGGCAGGGGATCGTCTGAAGCTTTCTTT. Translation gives CASSRGRGSSEAFF.

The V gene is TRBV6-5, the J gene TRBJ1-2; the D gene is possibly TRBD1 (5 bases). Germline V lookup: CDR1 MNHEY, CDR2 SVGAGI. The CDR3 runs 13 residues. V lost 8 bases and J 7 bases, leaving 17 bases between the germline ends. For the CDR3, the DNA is TGTGCCAGCTGGGAGGCCGCGAGGGGTGGCTACACCTTC. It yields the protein CASWEAARGGYTF.

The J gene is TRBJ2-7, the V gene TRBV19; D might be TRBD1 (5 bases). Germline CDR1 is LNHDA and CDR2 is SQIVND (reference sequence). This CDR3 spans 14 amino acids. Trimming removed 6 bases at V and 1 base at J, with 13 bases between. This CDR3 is CASRDKTGSYEQYF. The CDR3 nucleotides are TGTGCCAGTAGAGATAAAACAGGATCCTACGAGCAGTACTTC.

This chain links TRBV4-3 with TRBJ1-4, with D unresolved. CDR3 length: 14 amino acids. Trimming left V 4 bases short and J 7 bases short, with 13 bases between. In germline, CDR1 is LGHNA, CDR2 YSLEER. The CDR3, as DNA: TGCGCCAGCAGCCCAACAATCGTTGGTGAAAAACTGTTTTTT. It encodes CASSPTIVGEKLFF.

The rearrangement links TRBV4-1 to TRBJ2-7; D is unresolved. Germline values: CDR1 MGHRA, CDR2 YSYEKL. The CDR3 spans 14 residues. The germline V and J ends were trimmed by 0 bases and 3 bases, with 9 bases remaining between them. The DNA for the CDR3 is TGCGCCAGCAGCCAAGATCCAGCAGGCTACGAGCAGTACTTC. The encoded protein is CASSQDPAGYEQYF.

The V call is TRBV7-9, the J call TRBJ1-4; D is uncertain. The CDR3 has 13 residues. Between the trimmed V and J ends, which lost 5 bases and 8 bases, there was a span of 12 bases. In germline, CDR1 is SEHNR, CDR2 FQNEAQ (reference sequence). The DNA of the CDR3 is TGTGCCAGCAGCGCGGCGGGTCAAGAAAAACTGTTTTTT. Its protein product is CASSAAGQEKLFF.

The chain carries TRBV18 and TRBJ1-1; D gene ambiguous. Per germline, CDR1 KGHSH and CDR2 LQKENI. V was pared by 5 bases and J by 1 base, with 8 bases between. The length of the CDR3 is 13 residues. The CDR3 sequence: CASSGISNTEAFF. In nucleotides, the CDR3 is TGTGCCAGCTCAGGGATATCGAACACTGAAGCTTTCTTT.

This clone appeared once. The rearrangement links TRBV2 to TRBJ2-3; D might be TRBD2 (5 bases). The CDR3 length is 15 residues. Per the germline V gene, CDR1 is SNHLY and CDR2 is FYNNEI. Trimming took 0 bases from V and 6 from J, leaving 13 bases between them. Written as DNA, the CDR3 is TGTGCCAGCAGTGAAGCGCTTCGAATAGCGGATACGCAGTATTTT. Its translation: CASSEALRIADTQYF.